Listed here are 21 T cell receptor beta chains from one sample, sequenced in a study of cytomegalovirus exposure and HLA in healthy donors. The PCR made use of 60 Vbeta and 13 Jbeta primers. Method: immunoSEQ multiplex PCR; TCRdb's copy keeps in-frame clones and lacks some. Here the sample spans 110,000 to 150,000 clones, roughly three quarters being singletons. Sequencing was carried out using PBMCs. These receptors came from a woman aged 40-49 years in good health and CMV-seronegative.

The gene calls are TRBV19 and TRBJ1-4; TRBD1 aligns across 8 bases. The CDR3 length is 15 residues. Germline lookup yields CDR1 LNHDA and CDR2 SQIVND (reference sequence). Trimming took 5 bases from V and 6 from J; bases not matched to a gene: 8. The CDR3 here is CASSFWGQADEKLFF. Written as DNA, the CDR3 is TGTGCCAGTAGTTTTTGGGGACAGGCGGATGAAAAACTGTTTTTT.

The CDR3: CASSLGAGVTEAFF. CDR3 coding DNA: TGTGCCAGCAGCTTGGGGGCAGGGGTCACTGAAGCTTTCTTT. This chain uses TRBV5-6 with TRBJ1-1, with D perhaps matching TRBD1 (6 bases). The germline gives CDR1 SGHDT, CDR2 YYEEEE. Between the trimmed V and J ends, which lost 0 bases and 4 bases, there was a span of 10 bases. The CDR3 is made up of 14 amino acids.

In DNA, the CDR3 is TGTGCCAGCAGCTTAGCACTAGCGGAGAACAATGAGCAGTTCTTC. Protein product: CASSLALAENNEQFF. The rearrangement joins TRBV7-7 to TRBJ2-1; 8 nucleotides agree with TRBD2. V lost 0 bases, J lost 5 bases, and 3 bases stayed unmatched. CDR3 length equals 15 residues. CDR1 SSHAT and CDR2 FNYEAQ come from the germline V gene (reference sequence).

The chain employs TRBV13 and TRBJ1-2; D remains ambiguous. Trimming stripped 5 bases from V and 4 bases from J, with 17 bases between. CDR1 PRHDT and CDR2 FYEKMQ come from the germline V gene (reference sequence). The CDR3 covers 15 residues. The CDR3 region has the DNA TGTGCCAGCAGCCCGGTCGGGGATTTGGGCTATGGCTACACCTTC. Its protein product is CASSPVGDLGYGYTF.

The chain is built from TRBV7-2 and TRBJ2-1, with D uncertain. Deletions cut 11 bases from V and 2 bases from J, with 7 bases between. Germline CDR1 SGHTA, CDR2 FQGNSA. The CDR3 length is 11 residues. The CDR3 reads CASGAYNEQFF. As DNA, the CDR3 is TGTGCCTCAGGTGCCTACAATGAGCAGTTCTTC.

The chain uses TRBV7-9 and TRBJ1-1; D is unclear. Trimming removed 1 base from V and 7 bases from J, with 10 bases in between. In germline, CDR1 is SEHNR, CDR2 FQNEAQ (reference sequence). This CDR3 is 13 amino acids long. The CDR3 here is CASSLGLGYEAFF. The CDR3 DNA is TGTGCCAGCAGCTTAGGATTGGGCTATGAAGCTTTCTTT.

CDR3 sequence: CAWSEHTGDYGYTF. The CDR3 nucleotides read TGTGCCTGGAGCGAACATACAGGGGACTATGGCTACACCTTC. The gene calls are TRBV30 and TRBJ1-2, with TRBD1 matching over 7 bases. The V gene end was trimmed by 3 bases and the J gene end by 3 bases; junction bases not matched to a gene: 7. The CDR3 is 14 residues long. Germline assignment: CDR1 GTSNPN and CDR2 SVGIG (reference sequence). The whole variable domain, remainder taken from reference TRBV30 and TRBJ1-2, is SQTIHQWPATLVQPVGSPLSLECTVEGTSNPNLYWYRQAAGRGLQLLFYSVGIGQISSEVPQNLSASRPQDRQFILSSKKLLLSDSGFYLCAWSEHTGDYGYTFGSGTRLTVV.

The chain links TRBV10-3 to TRBJ2-7; 9 bases line up with TRBD1. V shed 0 bases and J 0 bases; nucleotides not matched to a gene: 6. The CDR3 consists of 17 residues. Germline V CDR1 and CDR2: ENHRY, SYGVKD. Here the CDR3 reads CAISESRQGVYSYEQYF. The CDR3 DNA reads as TGTGCCATCAGTGAGTCTCGACAGGGGGTTTACTCCTACGAGCAGTACTTC.

The CDR3 spells CASTHSGASYNEQFF. Here the CDR3 DNA reads TGCGCCAGCACCCATAGCGGGGCCTCCTACAATGAGCAGTTCTTC. The chain recombines TRBV10-1 with TRBJ2-1; the match to TRBD2 covers 8 bases. The V gene's germline CDR1 is WNHNN and CDR2 SYGVQD (reference sequence). This CDR3 has 15 residues. J gave up 0 bases and V 7 bases, and 5 bases lay outside the gene matches.

V gene TRBV2 combines with J gene TRBJ1-3, with D hard to call. The CDR3 contains 12 residues. V lost 3 bases and J 4 bases, leaving 4 bases between the germline ends. Germline values: CDR1 SNHLY, CDR2 FYNNEI. The CDR3 spells CASSDLGNTIYF. For the CDR3, the DNA is TGTGCCAGCAGTGATCTCGGAAACACCATATATTTT.

This clone has a single count. The chain links TRBV19 to TRBJ2-1, with D possibly being TRBD2 (5 bases). CDR1 is LNHDA, CDR2 SQIVND, per germline (reference sequence). Trimming left V 6 bases short and J 7 bases short, with 22 bases between. CDR3 length: 16 residues. DNA for the CDR3: TGTGCCAGTAGGCTAGCATTCGGAACCCCTAGGAATGAGCAGTTCTTC. The encoded protein is CASRLAFGTPRNEQFF.

V gene TRBV19 combines with J gene TRBJ2-3; maybe TRBD2 (5 bases). The germline gives CDR1 LNHDA, CDR2 SQIVND (reference sequence). This CDR3 is built from 15 residues. V was shortened by 5 bases and J by 0 bases, with 12 bases between the two germline ends. The CDR3 DNA is TGTGCCAGTAGTCCCCTGGGCGGGAGCACAGATACGCAGTATTTT. It codes for CASSPLGGSTDTQYF. The full variable domain, in which reference TRBV19 and TRBJ2-3 provide the parts outside the CDR3, is DGGITQSPKYLFRKEGQNVTLSCEQNLNHDAMYWYRQDPGQGLRLIYYSQIVNDFQKGDIAEGYSVSREKKESFPLTVTSAQKNPTAFYLCASSPLGGSTDTQYFGPGTRLTVL.

This clone has just a few counts. The rearrangement joins TRBV28 to TRBJ1-5, with D perhaps TRBD1 (5 bases). The CDR3 length is 15 residues. The V and J ends lost 7 bases and 7 bases respectively, with 20 bases between them. The germline gives CDR1 MDHEN, CDR2 SYDVKM. CDR3 sequence (DNA): TGTGCCAGCACCCAACCCCGAGCAGGGCGGCAGCCCCAGCATTTT. Its translation is CASTQPRAGRQPQHF.

The chain has TRBV11-2 and TRBJ2-7, with D perhaps matching TRBD2 (5 bases). CDR3 length equals 14 residues. Trimming shortened V by 0 bases and J by 3 bases, and 9 bases separated the two germline ends. Germline V gives CDR1 SGHAT, CDR2 FQNNGV. Here the CDR3 reads CASSLEGADYEQYF. Here the CDR3 DNA reads TGTGCCAGCAGCTTAGAGGGAGCTGACTACGAGCAGTACTTC. Filled out from reference TRBV11-2 and TRBJ2-7, the complete variable domain reads EAGVAQSPRYKIIEKRQSVAFWCNPISGHATLYWYQQILGQGPKLLIQFQNNGVVDDSQLPKDRFSAERLKGVDSTLKIQPAKLEDSAVYLCASSLEGADYEQYFGPGTRLTVT.

This chain uses TRBV19 with TRBJ2-1, with 7 positions matching TRBD1. With 9 bases clipped from V and 6 bases from J, the junction kept 17 bases outside the gene matches. CDR3 length: 16 residues. Germline CDR1 reads LNHDA; CDR2 reads SQIVND (reference sequence). CDR3 DNA sequence: TGTGCCAGCCTTATGACAGGGCAAGCTAGGGGCAATGAGCAGTTCTTC. Translated: CASLMTGQARGNEQFF.

The count of this clone is one. The rearrangement links TRBV18 to TRBJ1-3, with 8 bases that match TRBD1. The ends lost 0 bases at V and 2 bases at J; junction bases unmatched: 3. Germline V gene lookup returns CDR1 KGHSH and CDR2 LQKENI. The CDR3 runs to 16 residues. The CDR3 region is CASSPPQGATGNTIYF. CDR3 in DNA: TGTGCCAGCTCACCACCCCAGGGGGCGACTGGAAACACCATATATTTT.

The chain combines TRBV27 with TRBJ2-3; TRBD2 agrees at 7 bases. This CDR3 has 16 amino acids. V dropped 3 bases and J dropped 1; count of bases not matched to a gene: 7. CDR1 is MNHEY and CDR2 is SMNVEV in the germline V gene (reference sequence). CDR3 sequence reads: CASSLLGAGGTDTQYF. The CDR3 nucleotides read TGTGCCAGCAGTTTGCTTGGGGCGGGGGGCACAGATACGCAGTATTTT.

The chain employs TRBV30 and TRBJ2-1; no firm D call. Trimming removed 6 bases at V and 5 bases at J, with 14 bases between. Germline CDR1 and CDR2: GTSNPN and SVGIG (reference sequence). The CDR3 is 13 amino acids. In DNA, the CDR3 is TGTGCCTGTTTTTCGAGAGTAAACAATGAGCAGTTCTTC. It specifies CACFSRVNNEQFF. Full variable domain (rest looked up from reference TRBV30 and TRBJ2-1): SQTIHQWPATLVQPVGSPLSLECTVEGTSNPNLYWYRQAAGRGLQLLFYSVGIGQISSEVPQNLSASRPQDRQFILSSKKLLLSDSGFYLCACFSRVNNEQFFGPGTRLTVL.

A single count supports this clone. V is TRBV10-3 and J is TRBJ2-2; 8 nucleotides line up with TRBD2. CDR1 and CDR2 from the germline V gene are ENHRY and SYGVKD. The V and J ends lost 5 bases and 1 base, in that order; junction bases with no gene match: 6. The CDR3 sequence is 16 residues long. CDR3 in amino acids: CAISQSGGRNTGELFF. Written as DNA, the CDR3 is TGTGCCATCAGTCAGAGCGGGGGCCGGAACACCGGGGAGCTGTTTTTT.

For the CDR3, the DNA is TGTGCCAGCAGCCAAGTTTTGAGCGGCACCGGGGAGCTGTTTTTT. Encoded protein: CASSQVLSGTGELFF. The chain employs TRBV14 and TRBJ2-2, with a possible D match to TRBD2 (5 bases). V lost 1 base to trimming and J lost 4 bases, with 10 bases between them. Germline CDR1 SGHDN, CDR2 FVKESK. There are 15 residues in the CDR3. The full variable domain, in which reference TRBV14 and TRBJ2-2 provide the parts outside the CDR3, is EAGVTQFPSHSVIEKGQTVTLRCDPISGHDNLYWYRRVMGKEIKFLLHFVKESKQDESGMPNNRFLAERTGGTYSTLKVQPAELEDSGVYFCASSQVLSGTGELFFGEGSRLTVL.

To note about this clone: One end of the junction varies from germline; a read error may be responsible. This chain links TRBV7-9 with TRBJ1-1; D not certain. The germline CDR1 and CDR2 sequences are SEHNR and FQNEAQ (reference sequence). The CDR3 length is 12 residues. The CDR3 region has the DNA TGTTCCAGCAGCTTAGTGACTTTTGAAGCTTTCTTT. Translated: CSSSLVTFEAFF.